Listed below are T cell receptor beta chains from one sample, sequenced in a study of human T cells and chemical hapten exposure. Each CDR3 protein gets one entry after TCRdb re-called the RACE reads with MiXCR. The table includes roughly 100,000 distinct CDR3 sequences, roughly 8.5% detected once. Sequencing was performed on whole blood. These receptors were collected from a female donor in good health. Some clones in this sample may be carry-over from other donors' samples. CDR3s leave out the opening cysteine and the closing phenylalanine or tryptophan. The order of the fields is V gene, J gene, CDR3 protein.

v_gene: TRBV6-1; j_gene: TRBJ1-6; CDR3aa: ASSEAEGDNSPLH
v_gene: TRBV4-3; j_gene: TRBJ2-3; CDR3aa: ASSQDNGRSTDTQY
v_gene: TRBV20-1; j_gene: TRBJ1-2; CDR3aa: SAIQGTGNYGYT
v_gene: TRBV5-5; j_gene: TRBJ2-3; CDR3aa: ASSDFLETDTQY
v_gene: TRBV2; j_gene: TRBJ1-3; CDR3aa: ASSESFVFGNTIY
v_gene: TRBV20-1; j_gene: TRBJ2-3; CDR3aa: SARTGRVASTDTQY
v_gene: TRBV6-1; j_gene: TRBJ2-2; CDR3aa: ASSEASGLGFFANTGELF
v_gene: TRBV30; j_gene: TRBJ2-1; CDR3aa: AWSLFGNEQF
v_gene: TRBV28; j_gene: TRBJ2-2; CDR3aa: ASSLGQGKAGELF
v_gene: TRBV7-9; j_gene: TRBJ1-1; CDR3aa: ASSLVLNTEAF
v_gene: TRBV11-3; j_gene: TRBJ2-7; CDR3aa: ASSTVGQGMYEQY
v_gene: TRBV12-3/TRBV12-4; j_gene: TRBJ2-3; CDR3aa: ASSHVDGTFLNYSSSTDTQY
v_gene: TRBV20-1; j_gene: TRBJ2-3; CDR3aa: SASSATDDTDTQY
v_gene: TRBV7-2; j_gene: TRBJ1-3; CDR3aa: ASSLWFQGGGGNTIY
v_gene: TRBV5-1; j_gene: TRBJ2-6; CDR3aa: ASSSGQGPSGANVLT
v_gene: TRBV7-8; j_gene: TRBJ1-5; CDR3aa: ASSLEAVSNQPQH
v_gene: TRBV6-2/TRBV6-3; j_gene: TRBJ2-1; CDR3aa: ASSYSRLDGHNEQF
v_gene: TRBV20-1; j_gene: TRBJ2-7; CDR3aa: SAPTSGISDEQY
v_gene: TRBV4-3; j_gene: TRBJ1-2; CDR3aa: ASSQVGGANYGYT
v_gene: TRBV28; j_gene: TRBJ2-7; CDR3aa: ASSFLGASYEQY
v_gene: TRBV11-2; j_gene: TRBJ2-3; CDR3aa: ASSLDLLAGVADTQY
v_gene: TRBV7-2; j_gene: TRBJ1-3; CDR3aa: ASSLSHGNTIY
v_gene: TRBV12-3/TRBV12-4; j_gene: TRBJ1-2; CDR3aa: ASSSPNFRPIHDGYT
v_gene: TRBV20-1; j_gene: TRBJ2-7; CDR3aa: SAPPGQGKEQY
v_gene: TRBV6-2/TRBV6-3; j_gene: TRBJ2-5; CDR3aa: ASSRTALETQY
v_gene: TRBV28; j_gene: TRBJ2-3; CDR3aa: ASSYLDGATQY
v_gene: TRBV20-1; j_gene: TRBJ2-7; CDR3aa: SAKGLAGFYEQY
v_gene: TRBV2; j_gene: TRBJ2-3; CDR3aa: ASNGVGTDTQY
v_gene: TRBV15; j_gene: TRBJ1-6; CDR3aa: ATSEGQGYSPLH
v_gene: TRBV7-9; j_gene: TRBJ1-5; CDR3aa: ASSQGANQPQH
v_gene: TRBV28; j_gene: TRBJ1-5; CDR3aa: ASIPNGWGSNQPQH
v_gene: TRBV3-1; j_gene: TRBJ2-5; CDR3aa: ASSQEAGGRTQY
v_gene: TRBV11-2; j_gene: TRBJ2-7; CDR3aa: ASSSSGTGTYEQY
v_gene: TRBV3-1; j_gene: TRBJ2-7; CDR3aa: ASSQEWGHEQY
v_gene: TRBV6-2/TRBV6-3; j_gene: TRBJ1-5; CDR3aa: ASRGLSNQPQH
v_gene: TRBV27; j_gene: TRBJ2-3; CDR3aa: ASIKGNTDTQY
v_gene: TRBV29-1; j_gene: TRBJ2-1; CDR3aa: SVAYGVRNEQF
v_gene: TRBV12-3/TRBV12-4; j_gene: TRBJ1-1; CDR3aa: ASSYTANTEAF
v_gene: TRBV18; j_gene: TRBJ2-1; CDR3aa: ASSPVPGPTVEQF
v_gene: TRBV29-1; j_gene: TRBJ1-2; CDR3aa: SVGVGTGVKRGYT
v_gene: TRBV4-3; j_gene: TRBJ1-2; CDR3aa: ASSQDARRDGYT
v_gene: TRBV27; j_gene: TRBJ2-5; CDR3aa: ASSLQTPYQETQY
v_gene: TRBV7-2; j_gene: TRBJ2-1; CDR3aa: ASSLGLAGVESYNEQF
v_gene: TRBV7-3; j_gene: TRBJ2-1; CDR3aa: ASSRGQGSDEQF
v_gene: TRBV29-1; j_gene: TRBJ2-4; CDR3aa: SVVGRLAKNIQY